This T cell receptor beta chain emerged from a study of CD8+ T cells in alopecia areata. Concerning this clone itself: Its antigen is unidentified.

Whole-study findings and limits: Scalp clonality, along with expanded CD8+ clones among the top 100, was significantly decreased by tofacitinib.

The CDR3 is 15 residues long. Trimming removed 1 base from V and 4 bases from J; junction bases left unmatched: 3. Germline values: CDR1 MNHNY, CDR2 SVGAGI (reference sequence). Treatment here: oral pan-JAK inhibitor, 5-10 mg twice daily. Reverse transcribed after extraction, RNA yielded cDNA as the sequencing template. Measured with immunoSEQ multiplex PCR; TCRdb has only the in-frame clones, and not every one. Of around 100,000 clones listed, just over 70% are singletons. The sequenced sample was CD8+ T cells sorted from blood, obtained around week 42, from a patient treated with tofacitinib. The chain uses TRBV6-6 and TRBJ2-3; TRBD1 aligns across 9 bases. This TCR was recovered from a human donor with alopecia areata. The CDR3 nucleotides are TGTGCCAGCAGTTACTTGCGACAGGGGGCAGATACGCAGTATTTT. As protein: CASSYLRQGADTQYF.